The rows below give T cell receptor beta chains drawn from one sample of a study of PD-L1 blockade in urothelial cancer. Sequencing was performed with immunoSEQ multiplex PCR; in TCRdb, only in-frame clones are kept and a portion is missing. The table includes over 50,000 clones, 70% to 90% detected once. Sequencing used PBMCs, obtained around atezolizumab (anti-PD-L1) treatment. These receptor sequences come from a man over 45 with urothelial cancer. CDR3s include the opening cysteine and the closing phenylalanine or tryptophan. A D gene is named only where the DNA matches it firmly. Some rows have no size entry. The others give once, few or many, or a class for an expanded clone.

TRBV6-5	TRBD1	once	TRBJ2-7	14	TGTGCCAGCAGCCCCAACAGGGGCCCCTACGAGCAGTACTTC	CASSPNRGPYEQYF
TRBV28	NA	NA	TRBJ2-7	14	TGTGCCAGCAGTTTCGCGGGGTCCGTCTACGAGCAGTACTTC	CASSFAGSVYEQYF
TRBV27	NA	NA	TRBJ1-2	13	TGTGCCAGCAGTCCCGGGAAGAACTATGGCTACACCTTC	CASSPGKNYGYTF
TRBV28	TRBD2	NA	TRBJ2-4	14	TGTGCCAGCAGCCCGGGACTACAAAAAAACATTCAGTACTTC	CASSPGLQKNIQYF
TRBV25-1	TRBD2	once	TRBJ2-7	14	TGTGCCAGCAGTGATAGCGGGAGAAACTACGAGCAGTACTTC	CASSDSGRNYEQYF
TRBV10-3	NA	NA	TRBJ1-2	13	TGTGCCATCAGTGGCCCGGGACTCAATGGCTACACCTTC	CAISGPGLNGYTF
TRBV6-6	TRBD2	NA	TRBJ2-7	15	TGTGCCAGCAGTTACTCGGGGGGGTGGAACTACGAGCAGTACTTC	CASSYSGGWNYEQYF
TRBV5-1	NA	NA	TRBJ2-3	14	TGCGCCAGCAGCTTGGGGCAGGACACAGATACGCAGTATTTT	CASSLGQDTDTQYF
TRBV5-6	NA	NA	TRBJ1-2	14	TGTGCCAGCAGCTTGGGGGGGCCGGTCTATGGCTACACCTTC	CASSLGGPVYGYTF
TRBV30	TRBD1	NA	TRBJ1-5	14	TGTGCCTGGGGGGACAGCGCAGGTTTTCAGCCCCAGCATTTT	CAWGDSAGFQPQHF
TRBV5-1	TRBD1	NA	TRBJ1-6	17	TGCGCCAGCAGCGACGCACAGGGGTTCGGCCATAATTCACCCCTCCACTTT	CASSDAQGFGHNSPLHF
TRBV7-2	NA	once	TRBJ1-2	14	TGTGCCAGCAGACGAGGGGGAGGGGACTATGGCTACACCTTC	CASRRGGGDYGYTF
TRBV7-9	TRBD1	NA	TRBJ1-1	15	TGTGCCAGCAGCACCCACAGGGGTTCGAACACTGAAGCTTTCTTT	CASSTHRGSNTEAFF
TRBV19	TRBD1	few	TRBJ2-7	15	TGTGCCAGTAGTACCCGAACGGACAGGGCCCACGAGCAGTACTTC	CASSTRTDRAHEQYF
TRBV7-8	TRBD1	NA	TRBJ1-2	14	TGTGCCAGCAGCTTAGTCGGGACAGGCTATGGCTACACCTTC	CASSLVGTGYGYTF
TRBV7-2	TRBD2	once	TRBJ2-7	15	TGTGCCAGCACCACTACTGTGACTAGCCGCTACGAGCAGTACTTC	CASTTTVTSRYEQYF
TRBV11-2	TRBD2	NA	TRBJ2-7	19	TGTGCCAGCAGCTTAGAGCCCGGGACTAGCGGGAGGGCCGTCAACGAGCAGTACTTC	CASSLEPGTSGRAVNEQYF
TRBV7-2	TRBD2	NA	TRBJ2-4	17	TGTGCCAGCAGCCCAGTGGGGACTAGCGGAGCCAAAAACATTCAGTACTTC	CASSPVGTSGAKNIQYF
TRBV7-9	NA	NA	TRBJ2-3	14	TGTGCCAGCAGCCTCCAGACTAGTCCAGATACGCAGTATTTT	CASSLQTSPDTQYF
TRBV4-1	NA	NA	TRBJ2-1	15	TGCGCCAGCAGCCAAGAGACAATCTCCTACAATGAGCAGTTCTTC	CASSQETISYNEQFF
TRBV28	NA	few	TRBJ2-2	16	TGTGCCAGCAGTTTCCCGGAGGATTCGAACACCGGGGAGCTGTTTTTT	CASSFPEDSNTGELFF
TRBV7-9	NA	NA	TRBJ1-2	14	TGTGCCAGCAGCTTAGCGGGGGGGGATGAAGGCTACACCTTC	CASSLAGGDEGYTF
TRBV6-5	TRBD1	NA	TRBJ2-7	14	TGTGCCAGCAGTGAGTCGGGACAGACCTACGAGCAGTACTTC	CASSESGQTYEQYF
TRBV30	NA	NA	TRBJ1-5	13	TGTGCCTGGAAGGCAGGGGGCAATCAGCCCCAGCATTTT	CAWKAGGNQPQHF
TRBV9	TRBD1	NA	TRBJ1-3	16	TGTGCCAGCAGCGTGGACAGGGCCCTCTCTGGAAACACCATATATTTT	CASSVDRALSGNTIYF
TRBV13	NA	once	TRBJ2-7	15	TGTGCCAGCAGCTTAGGACAGGGAGTTGGCTACGAGCAGTACTTC	CASSLGQGVGYEQYF
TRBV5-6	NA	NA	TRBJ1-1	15	TGTGCCAGCAGCTCCCTATCTATCCGGAACACTGAAGCTTTCTTT	CASSSLSIRNTEAFF
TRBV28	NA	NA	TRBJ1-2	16	TGTGCCAGCAGTTTTTTGGCGGGCGGAAATCCAATTGGCTACACCTTC	CASSFLAGGNPIGYTF
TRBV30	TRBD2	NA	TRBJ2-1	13	TGTGCCTGGACTAGCGGGGGGTACAATGAGCAGTTCTTC	CAWTSGGYNEQFF
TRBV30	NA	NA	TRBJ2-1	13	TGTGCCTGGAAAGGCGACATCTACAATGAGCAGTTCTTC	CAWKGDIYNEQFF
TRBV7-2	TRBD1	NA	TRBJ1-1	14	TGTGCCAGCAGCCCCACAGGGGCGAACACTGAAGCTTTCTTT	CASSPTGANTEAFF
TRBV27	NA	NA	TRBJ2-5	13	TGTGCCAGCAGGCCGCAGGGGCTAGAGACCCAGTACTTC	CASRPQGLETQYF
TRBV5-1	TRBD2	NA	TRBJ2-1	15	TGCGCCAGCAGAAGAACTAGCGGGATAAACAATGAGCAGTTCTTC	CASRRTSGINNEQFF
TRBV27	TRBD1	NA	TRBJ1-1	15	TGTGCCAGCAGTTTGTCCGGGACAGGGGTTTTTAAAGCTTTCTTT	CASSLSGTGVFKAFF
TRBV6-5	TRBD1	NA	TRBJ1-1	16	TGTGCCAGCAGTTACGGGCCAGGGGGTCTGAACACTGAAGCTTTCTTT	CASSYGPGGLNTEAFF
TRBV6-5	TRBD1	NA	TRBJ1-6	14	TGTGCCAGCACCAGGACAGGGTTGGGATCACCCCTCCACTTT	CASTRTGLGSPLHF
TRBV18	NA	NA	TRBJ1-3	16	TGTGCCAGCTCACTAGTTTGGACAGACTCTGGAAACACCATATATTTT	CASSLVWTDSGNTIYF
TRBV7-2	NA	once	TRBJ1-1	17	TGTGCCAGCAGCTTAAGCCGGGGGGGACGGACGAACACTGAAGCTTTCTTT	CASSLSRGGRTNTEAFF
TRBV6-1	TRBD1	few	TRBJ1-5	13	TGTGCCAGTGGGACAGATAGCAATCAGCCCCAGCATTTT	CASGTDSNQPQHF